Presented here are 23 T cell receptor beta chains from one specimen sequenced in a study of cytomegalovirus exposure and HLA in healthy donors. The PCR was carried out with 60 Vbeta primers and 13 Jbeta primers. The protocol was immunoSEQ multiplex PCR, while the TCRdb copy is restricted to in-frame clones and leaves out a portion. The sample has some 130,000 clones, more than 70% seen once. Material for sequencing was PBMCs. The receptors were sampled from a man aged 35-49 years in good health and CMV-seronegative.

This chain links TRBV6-5 with TRBJ1-5; 9 positions match TRBD1. The CDR3 runs 14 residues. Losses at the gene ends were 6 bases for V and 6 bases for J; bases not matched to a gene: 6. Germline loops: CDR1 MNHEY, CDR2 SVGAGI. CDR3 sequence: CASRPGTGPQPQHF. CDR3 DNA: TGTGCCAGCAGGCCTGGGACAGGGCCTCAGCCCCAGCATTTT.

The chain employs TRBV5-1 and TRBJ1-4; 8 bases agree with TRBD1. With 4 bases clipped from V and 7 bases from J, the junction kept 6 bases outside the gene matches. The CDR3 is made up of 14 amino acids. CDR1 is SGHRS, CDR2 YFSETQ, per germline. In DNA form, the CDR3 reads TGCGCCAGCAGCGCCGGGACAGGCCGTGAAAAACTGTTTTTT. This translates into CASSAGTGREKLFF.

CDR3 loop: CAISESGVETQYF. The CDR3 nucleotides are TGTGCCATCAGTGAGTCAGGGGTCGAGACCCAGTACTTC. J is TRBJ2-5 and V is TRBV10-3; D may be TRBD1 (5 bases). The germline CDR1 and CDR2 sequences are ENHRY and SYGVKD. V lost 0 bases, J lost 5 bases, and 7 bases lay in between. The CDR3 runs 13 residues.

This chain joins TRBV28 and TRBJ2-7; 7 bases align to TRBD1. In germline, CDR1 is MDHEN, CDR2 SYDVKM. Trimming at V came to 6 bases and at J to 6 bases, leaving 2 bases not matched to a gene. The CDR3 sequence is 11 residues long. CDR3 sequence: CASSHRGEQYF. The CDR3 bases are TGTGCCAGCAGCCACAGGGGCGAGCAGTACTTC.

V is TRBV7-8 and J is TRBJ2-7; D may be TRBD2 (6 bases). The CDR3 consists of 15 residues. Per the germline V gene, CDR1 is SGHVS and CDR2 is FQNEAQ. V was trimmed by 6 bases and J by 5 bases, leaving 20 bases between them. The CDR3 loop is CASRPIFRGMDEQYF. CDR3 in DNA: TGTGCCAGCAGACCCATTTTTCGGGGGATGGACGAGCAGTACTTC.

This sequence joins TRBV7-2 and TRBJ2-2; the match to TRBD1 covers 7 bases. Germline V gives CDR1 SGHTA, CDR2 FQGNSA. The CDR3 runs 16 residues. The junction had 14 bases not matched to a gene; V was cut back by 6 bases and J by 7 bases. The CDR3 DNA reads TGTGCCAGCAGACGACCGGGACAGTCAGGGATCGGGGAGCTGTTTTTT. This translates into CASRRPGQSGIGELFF.

The chain joins TRBV2 to TRBJ1-1, with D unresolved. V lost 3 bases to trimming and J lost 5 bases, with 13 bases between them. The CDR3 has 14 residues. Germline CDR1 reads SNHLY; CDR2 reads FYNNEI. The DNA for the CDR3 is TGTGCCAGCAGTGAGGGAGCCACCCAAACTGAAGCTTTCTTT. Translation: CASSEGATQTEAFF.

V is TRBV5-4 and J is TRBJ2-3; 9 nucleotides align to TRBD2. The CDR3 loop spans 16 amino acids. Trimming cost V 0 bases and J 1 base; bases outside gene matches: 3. Per the germline V gene, CDR1 is SGHNT and CDR2 is YYREEE (reference sequence). CDR3 sequence reads: CASSLGASGGTDTQYF. In nucleotides, the CDR3 is TGTGCCAGCAGCTTGGGAGCTAGCGGGGGCACAGATACGCAGTATTTT. The full variable domain, its missing parts supplied by reference TRBV5-4 and TRBJ2-3, is ETGVTQSPTHLIKTRGQQVTLRCSSQSGHNTVSWYQQALGQGPQFIFQYYREEENGRGNFPPRFSGLQFPNYSSELNVNALELDDSALYLCASSLGASGGTDTQYFGPGTRLTVL.

This clone was counted only a few times. This sequence joins TRBV11-2 and TRBJ2-2; TRBD2 might be the D (5 bases). Trimming cost V 5 bases and J 3 bases, with 7 bases left between them. From germline, CDR1 is SGHAT and CDR2 FQNNGV. The CDR3 contains 13 residues. CDR3 nucleotide sequence: TGTGCCAGCAGCACCGGGGACACCGGGGAGCTGTTTTTT. As protein: CASSTGDTGELFF.

This clone was seen more than once but under ten times. The chain carries TRBV7-9 and TRBJ2-1, with TRBD2 matching 12 bases. V was pared by 4 bases and J by 15 bases, with 7 bases of the junction left unmatched. This CDR3 has 13 amino acids. CDR1 and CDR2 from the germline V gene are SEHNR and FQNEAQ (reference sequence). In nucleotides, the CDR3 is TGTGCCAGCAGCTCGGGACTAGCGGGCGTGCTGTTCTTC. Translation: CASSSGLAGVLFF. Together with reference TRBV7-9 and TRBJ2-1, the CDR3 gives the full variable domain: DTGVSQNPRHKITKRGQNVTFRCDPISEHNRLYWYRQTLGQGPEFLTYFQNEAQLEKSRLLSDRFSAERPKGSFSTLEIQRTEQGDSAMYLCASSSGLAGVLFFGPGTRLTVL.

The rearrangement uses TRBV27 and TRBJ2-7; D gene unclear. CDR3 size: 13 residues. Trimming cost V 5 bases and J 4 bases, with 12 bases left between them. CDR1 MNHEY and CDR2 SMNVEV come from the germline V gene (reference sequence). This CDR3 is CASSLSGAYEQYF. The CDR3 coding sequence is TGTGCCAGCAGTCTCTCCGGAGCATACGAGCAGTACTTC.

In this sample, this clone turned up a few times. The J gene is TRBJ2-2, the V gene TRBV7-9; TRBD1 is a possible D gene (6 bases). V was trimmed by 5 bases and J by 3 bases, leaving 13 bases between them. From germline, CDR1 is SEHNR and CDR2 FQNEAQ (reference sequence). The CDR3 totals 15 residues. Here the CDR3 reads CASSQMGTYTGELFF. The DNA for the CDR3 is TGTGCCAGCAGCCAAATGGGGACATACACCGGGGAGCTGTTTTTT.

Details on this clone: Other DNA sequences of this sample code for an identical CDR3. The rearrangement joins TRBV11-2 to TRBJ2-7, with D tentatively TRBD2 (5 bases). V lost 1 base and J lost 1, with 8 bases in between. The CDR3 length is 14 residues. Germline V lookup: CDR1 SGHAT, CDR2 FQNNGV. This chain's CDR3 is CASSLGGQSYEQYF. CDR3 coding DNA: TGTGCCAGCAGCTTAGGAGGGCAGTCCTACGAGCAGTACTTC.

The chain joins TRBV29-1 to TRBJ2-5, with TRBD2 identical over 7 bases. Trimming removed 5 bases from V and 4 bases from J; junction bases left unmatched: 7. Germline V CDR1 and CDR2: SQVTM, ANQGSEA. The CDR3 runs 13 residues. CDR3 coding DNA: TGCAGCGTTCAAGCGGGACTGGGAGAGACCCAGTACTTC. Translation gives CSVQAGLGETQYF.

The rearrangement uses TRBV19 and TRBJ1-1; 7 bases match TRBD1. With 4 bases clipped from V and 4 bases from J, the junction kept 6 bases outside the gene matches. Germline CDR1 and CDR2: LNHDA and SQIVND (reference sequence). There are 14 residues in the CDR3. CDR3: CASSKRTGVTEAFF. The CDR3 nucleotides are TGTGCCAGTAGTAAACGGACAGGTGTCACTGAAGCTTTCTTT.

The chain has TRBV30 and TRBJ1-3, with 8 nucleotides matching TRBD1. The CDR3 totals 16 residues. V trimming: 2 bases; J trimming: 3 bases; junction bases outside the gene matches: 9. Germline-derived CDR1 and CDR2 are GTSNPN and SVGIG (reference sequence). CDR3 amino acids: CAWSNTGQGGGNTIYF. The CDR3, as DNA: TGTGCCTGGAGTAATACCGGACAGGGAGGTGGAAACACCATATATTTT.

The chain employs TRBV15 and TRBJ2-3; 11 bases are a match to TRBD2. CDR3 length: 15 amino acids. Germline assignment: CDR1 LNHNV and CDR2 YYDKDF (reference sequence). The V gene end was trimmed by 7 bases and the J gene end by 1 base; junction bases not matched to a gene: 4. The CDR3 DNA follows: TGTGCCACCACCTCGGGACTAGCGGGCACAGATACGCAGTATTTT. This sequence encodes CATTSGLAGTDTQYF.

This sequence joins TRBV20-1 and TRBJ2-7; 7 nucleotides agree with TRBD1. CDR1 and CDR2 from the germline V gene are DFQATT and SNEGSKA (reference sequence). CDR3 length: 11 residues. The V gene end was trimmed by 6 bases and the J gene end by 4 bases; junction bases not matched to a gene: 3. The CDR3 is CSASQGYEQYF. CDR3 in DNA: TGCAGTGCCTCACAGGGGTACGAGCAGTACTTC.

The chain is built from TRBV5-6 and TRBJ2-3, with D possibly being TRBD1 (6 bases). This CDR3 has 14 amino acids. Germline CDR1 and CDR2: SGHDT and YYEEEE. Trimming removed 2 bases from V and 4 bases from J, with 11 bases in between. The CDR3 spells CASSLPQGADTQYF. As DNA, the CDR3 is TGTGCCAGCAGCTTACCACAGGGAGCAGATACGCAGTATTTT.

The chain joins TRBV30 to TRBJ1-2; D uncertain. Trimming stripped 0 bases from V and 2 bases from J, with 7 bases between. The CDR3 runs 13 residues. Germline CDR1 is GTSNPN and CDR2 is SVGIG (reference sequence). The CDR3 here is CAWSVPNNYGYTF. The CDR3 DNA reads as TGTGCCTGGAGTGTCCCTAACAACTATGGCTACACCTTC. Full variable domain (remainder filled in from reference TRBV30 and TRBJ1-2): SQTIHQWPATLVQPVGSPLSLECTVEGTSNPNLYWYRQAAGRGLQLLFYSVGIGQISSEVPQNLSASRPQDRQFILSSKKLLLSDSGFYLCAWSVPNNYGYTFGSGTRLTVV.

As regards this clone: Other DNA sequences in this specimen translate into the identical CDR3. The V and J genes are TRBV6-5 and TRBJ1-1, with D unresolved. Trimming pared 0 bases from V and 1 base from J, leaving 6 bases between. Germline V gives CDR1 MNHEY, CDR2 SVGAGI. This CDR3 has 14 residues. The CDR3 here is CASSYSYRNTEAFF. In DNA, the CDR3 is TGTGCCAGCAGTTACTCCTACAGGAACACTGAAGCTTTCTTT.

The genes are TRBV2 and TRBJ2-6; D gene uncertain. V gave up 4 bases and J gave up 0 bases, with 7 bases separating them. Germline lookup yields CDR1 SNHLY and CDR2 FYNNEI. The CDR3 is 15 amino acids. The CDR3 region has the DNA TGTGCCAGCAGTGCCACAGTCTCTGGGGCCAACGTCCTGACTTTC. Protein sequence: CASSATVSGANVLTF.

Details on this clone: One end of the junction does not line up with germline, which may come from a read error. Distinct nucleotide sequences in the sample also encode this CDR3. This rearrangement joins TRBV5-1 to TRBJ2-1, with D possibly being TRBD1 (6 bases). This CDR3 contains 15 residues. CDR1 and CDR2 (germline): SGHRS, YFSETQ. CDR3 sequence: CASSITGNSNNEQFF. CDR3 coding DNA: TGCGCCAGCAGTATTACAGGGAATTCGAACAACGAGCAGTTCTTC. Variable domain in full (rest from reference TRBV5-1 and TRBJ2-1): KAGVTQTPRYLIKTRGQQVTLSCSPISGHRSVSWYQQTPGQGLQFLFEYFSETQRNKGNFPGRFSGRQFSNSRSEMNVSTLELGDSALYLCASSITGNSNNEQFFGPGTRLTVL.